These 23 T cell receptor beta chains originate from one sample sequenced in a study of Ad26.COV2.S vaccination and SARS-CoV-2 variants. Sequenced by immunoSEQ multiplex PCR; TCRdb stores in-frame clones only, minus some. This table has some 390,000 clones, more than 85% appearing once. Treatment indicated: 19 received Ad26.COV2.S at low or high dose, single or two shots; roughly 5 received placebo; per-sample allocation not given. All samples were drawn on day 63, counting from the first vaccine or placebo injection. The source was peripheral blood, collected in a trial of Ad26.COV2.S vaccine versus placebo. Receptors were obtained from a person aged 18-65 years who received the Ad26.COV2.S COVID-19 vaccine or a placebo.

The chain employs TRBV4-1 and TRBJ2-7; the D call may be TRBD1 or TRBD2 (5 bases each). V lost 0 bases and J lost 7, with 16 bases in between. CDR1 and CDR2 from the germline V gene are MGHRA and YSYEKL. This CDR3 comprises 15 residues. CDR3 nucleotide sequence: TGCGCCAGCAGCCAAGATCTTGGTGGGGGTTGGGAGCAGTACTTC. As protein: CASSQDLGGGWEQYF.

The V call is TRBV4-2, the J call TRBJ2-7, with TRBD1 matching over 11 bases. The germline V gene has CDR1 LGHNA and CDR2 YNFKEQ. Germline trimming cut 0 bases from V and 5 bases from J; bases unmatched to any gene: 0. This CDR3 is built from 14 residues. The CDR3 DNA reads TGTGCCAGCAGCCAAGAGGGACAGGGGGACGAGCAGTACTTC. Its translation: CASSQEGQGDEQYF.

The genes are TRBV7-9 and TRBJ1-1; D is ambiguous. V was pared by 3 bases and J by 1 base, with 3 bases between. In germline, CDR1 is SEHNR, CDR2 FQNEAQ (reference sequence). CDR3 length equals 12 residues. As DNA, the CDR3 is TGTGCCAGCAGCTTCTGGAACACTGAAGCTTTCTTT. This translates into CASSFWNTEAFF. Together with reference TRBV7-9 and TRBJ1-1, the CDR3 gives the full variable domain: DTGVSQNPRHKITKRGQNVTFRCDPISEHNRLYWYRQTLGQGPEFLTYFQNEAQLEKSRLLSDRFSAERPKGSFSTLEIQRTEQGDSAMYLCASSFWNTEAFFGQGTRLTVV.

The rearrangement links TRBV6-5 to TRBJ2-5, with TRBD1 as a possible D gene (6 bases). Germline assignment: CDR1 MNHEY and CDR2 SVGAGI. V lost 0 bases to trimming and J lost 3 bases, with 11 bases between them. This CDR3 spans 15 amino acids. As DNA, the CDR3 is TGTGCCAGCAGTTACTCGGGACACCGCAAAGAGACCCAGTACTTC. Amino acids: CASSYSGHRKETQYF.

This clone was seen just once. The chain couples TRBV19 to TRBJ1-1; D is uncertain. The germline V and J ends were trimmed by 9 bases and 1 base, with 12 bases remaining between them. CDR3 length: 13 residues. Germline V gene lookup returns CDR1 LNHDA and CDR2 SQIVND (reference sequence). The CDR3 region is CASRTSANTEAFF. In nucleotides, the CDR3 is TGTGCCAGCCGTACTAGTGCGAACACTGAAGCTTTCTTT.

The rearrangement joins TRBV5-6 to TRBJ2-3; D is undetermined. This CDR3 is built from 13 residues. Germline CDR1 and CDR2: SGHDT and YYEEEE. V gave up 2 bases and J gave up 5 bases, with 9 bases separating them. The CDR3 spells CASSFLGKDTQYF. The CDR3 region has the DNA TGTGCCAGCAGCTTTCTAGGGAAAGATACGCAGTATTTT.

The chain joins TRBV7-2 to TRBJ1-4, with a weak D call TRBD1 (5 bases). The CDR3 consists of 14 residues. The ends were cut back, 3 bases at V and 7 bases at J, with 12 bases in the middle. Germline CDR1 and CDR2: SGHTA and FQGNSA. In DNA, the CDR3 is TGTGCCAGCAGCTTCTCCTCGACAGCTGAAAAACTGTTTTTT. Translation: CASSFSSTAEKLFF.

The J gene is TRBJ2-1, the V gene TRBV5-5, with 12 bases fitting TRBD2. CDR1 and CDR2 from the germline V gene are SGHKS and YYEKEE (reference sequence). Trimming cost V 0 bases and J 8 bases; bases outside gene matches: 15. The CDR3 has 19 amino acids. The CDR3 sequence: CASSLALLAGGVQGDEQFF. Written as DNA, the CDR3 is TGTGCCAGCAGCTTGGCCCTACTAGCGGGGGGTGTACAAGGGGATGAGCAGTTCTTC.

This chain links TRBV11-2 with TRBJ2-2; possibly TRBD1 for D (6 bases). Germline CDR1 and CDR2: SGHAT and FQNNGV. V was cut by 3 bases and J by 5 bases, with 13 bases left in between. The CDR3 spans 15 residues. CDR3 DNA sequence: TGTGCCAGCAGCTTCGGTGTGGGGGCGACCGGGGAGCTGTTTTTT. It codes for CASSFGVGATGELFF.

Here the CDR3 DNA reads TGTGCCAGCAGCCAAGCGGAAGGGAACACCGGGGAGCTGTTTTTT. Translating gives CASSQAEGNTGELFF. The chain carries TRBV4-2 and TRBJ2-2, with unresolved D. CDR1 is LGHNA and CDR2 is YNFKEQ in the germline V gene. Trimming removed 1 base from V and 1 base from J, with 7 bases in between. The CDR3 covers 15 residues.

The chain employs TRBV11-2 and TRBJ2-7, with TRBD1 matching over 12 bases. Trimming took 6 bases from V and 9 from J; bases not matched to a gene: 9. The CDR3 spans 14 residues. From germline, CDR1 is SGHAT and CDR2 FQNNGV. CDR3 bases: TGTGCCAGCAGGGATCCGGGACAGGGGGCCAGGCAGTACTTC. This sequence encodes CASRDPGQGARQYF.

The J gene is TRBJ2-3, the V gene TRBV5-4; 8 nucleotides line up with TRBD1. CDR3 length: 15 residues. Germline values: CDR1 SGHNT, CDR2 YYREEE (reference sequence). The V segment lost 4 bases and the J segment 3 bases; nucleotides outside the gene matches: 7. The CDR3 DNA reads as TGTGCCAGCAGCCCCGGGACAGGTTGGACAGATACGCAGTATTTT. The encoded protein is CASSPGTGWTDTQYF.

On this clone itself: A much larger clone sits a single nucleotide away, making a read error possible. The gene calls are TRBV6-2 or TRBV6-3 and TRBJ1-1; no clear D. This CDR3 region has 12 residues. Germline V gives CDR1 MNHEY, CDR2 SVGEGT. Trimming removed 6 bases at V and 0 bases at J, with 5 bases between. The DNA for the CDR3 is TGTGCCAGCAGCTTTGTGAACACTGAAGCTTTCTTT. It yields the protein CASSFVNTEAFF.

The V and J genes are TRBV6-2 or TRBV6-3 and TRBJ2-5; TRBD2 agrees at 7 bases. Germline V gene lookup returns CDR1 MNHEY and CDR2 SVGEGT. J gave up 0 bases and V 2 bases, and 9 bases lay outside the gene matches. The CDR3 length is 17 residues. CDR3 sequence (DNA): TGTGCCAGCAGTTACGTGGGCGGGGGACTGTACCAAGAGACCCAGTACTTC. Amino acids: CASSYVGGGLYQETQYF.

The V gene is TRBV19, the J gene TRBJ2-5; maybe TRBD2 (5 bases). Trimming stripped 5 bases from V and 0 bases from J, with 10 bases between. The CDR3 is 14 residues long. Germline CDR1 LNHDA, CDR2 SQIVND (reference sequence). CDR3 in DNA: TGTGCCAGTAGTCGGACTGTAAACCAAGAGACCCAGTACTTC. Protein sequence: CASSRTVNQETQYF.

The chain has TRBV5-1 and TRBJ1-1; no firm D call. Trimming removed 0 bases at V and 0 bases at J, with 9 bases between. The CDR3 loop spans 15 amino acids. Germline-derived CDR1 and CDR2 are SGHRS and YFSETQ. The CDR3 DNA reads TGCGCCAGCAGCTTGGGAGTTAGGATGAACACTGAAGCTTTCTTT. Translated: CASSLGVRMNTEAFF.

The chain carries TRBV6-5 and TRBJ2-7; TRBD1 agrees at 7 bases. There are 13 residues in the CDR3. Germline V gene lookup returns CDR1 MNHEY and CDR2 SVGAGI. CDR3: CVVSRDSFYEQYF. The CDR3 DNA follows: TGTGTCGTTAGCCGGGACAGTTTCTACGAGCAGTACTTC.

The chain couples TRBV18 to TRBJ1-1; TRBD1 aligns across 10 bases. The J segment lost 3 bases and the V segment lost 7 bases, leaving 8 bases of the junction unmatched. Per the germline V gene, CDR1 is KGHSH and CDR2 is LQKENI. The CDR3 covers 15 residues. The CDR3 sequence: CASFPETGGYTEAFF. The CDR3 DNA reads TGTGCCAGCTTCCCGGAGACAGGGGGCTACACTGAAGCTTTCTTT.

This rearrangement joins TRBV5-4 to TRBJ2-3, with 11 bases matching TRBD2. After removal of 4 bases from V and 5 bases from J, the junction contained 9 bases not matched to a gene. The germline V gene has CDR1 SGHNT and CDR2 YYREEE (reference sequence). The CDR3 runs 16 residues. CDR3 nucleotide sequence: TGTGCCAGCAGCCTCCGTAGCGGGGGGGTCGGAGATACGCAGTATTTT. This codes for CASSLRSGGVGDTQYF.

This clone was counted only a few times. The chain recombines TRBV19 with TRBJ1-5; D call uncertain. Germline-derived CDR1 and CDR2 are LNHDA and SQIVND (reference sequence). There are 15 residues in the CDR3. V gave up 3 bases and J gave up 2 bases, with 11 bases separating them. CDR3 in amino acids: CASSITRVGNQPQHF. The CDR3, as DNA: TGTGCCAGTAGTATTACAAGGGTTGGCAATCAGCCCCAGCATTTT.

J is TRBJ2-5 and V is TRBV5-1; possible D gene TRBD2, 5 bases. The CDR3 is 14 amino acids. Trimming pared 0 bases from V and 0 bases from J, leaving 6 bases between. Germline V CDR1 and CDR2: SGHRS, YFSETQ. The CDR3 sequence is CASSLGGYQETQYF. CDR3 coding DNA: TGCGCCAGCAGCTTGGGAGGGTACCAAGAGACCCAGTACTTC. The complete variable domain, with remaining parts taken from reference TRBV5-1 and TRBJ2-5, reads KAGVTQTPRYLIKTRGQQVTLSCSPISGHRSVSWYQQTPGQGLQFLFEYFSETQRNKGNFPGRFSGRQFSNSRSEMNVSTLELGDSALYLCASSLGGYQETQYFGPGTRLLVL.

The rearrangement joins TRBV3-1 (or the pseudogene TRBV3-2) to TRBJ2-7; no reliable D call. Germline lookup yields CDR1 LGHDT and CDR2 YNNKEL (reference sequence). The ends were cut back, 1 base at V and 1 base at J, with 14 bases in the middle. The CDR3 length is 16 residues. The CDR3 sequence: CASSQARTVSSYEQYF. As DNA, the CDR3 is TGTGCCAGCAGCCAAGCCAGGACCGTATCATCCTACGAGCAGTACTTC.

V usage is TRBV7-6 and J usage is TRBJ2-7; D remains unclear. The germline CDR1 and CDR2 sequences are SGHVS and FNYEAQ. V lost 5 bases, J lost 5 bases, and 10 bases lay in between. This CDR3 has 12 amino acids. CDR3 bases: TGTGCCAGCAGCCCGGGTCCCAACGAGCAGTACTTC. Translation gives CASSPGPNEQYF.